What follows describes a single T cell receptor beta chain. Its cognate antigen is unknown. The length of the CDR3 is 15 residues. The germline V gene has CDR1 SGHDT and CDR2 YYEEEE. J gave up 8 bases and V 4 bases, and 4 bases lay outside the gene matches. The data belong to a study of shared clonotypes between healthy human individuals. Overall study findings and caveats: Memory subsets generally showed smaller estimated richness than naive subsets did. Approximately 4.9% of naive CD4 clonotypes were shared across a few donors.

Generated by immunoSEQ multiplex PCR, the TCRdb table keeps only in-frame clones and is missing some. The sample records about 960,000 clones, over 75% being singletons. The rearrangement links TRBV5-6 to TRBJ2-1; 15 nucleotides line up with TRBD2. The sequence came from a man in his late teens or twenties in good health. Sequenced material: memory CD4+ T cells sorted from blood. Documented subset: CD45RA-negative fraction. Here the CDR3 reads CASSAGTSGGYEQFF. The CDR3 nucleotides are TGTGCCAGCAGCGCCGGGACTAGCGGGGGGTATGAGCAGTTCTTC.